What follows are 28 T cell receptor beta chains derived from one specimen sequenced in a study of blood T cell repertoires in COVID-19. Sequencing was performed with immunoSEQ multiplex PCR; in TCRdb, only in-frame clones are kept and a portion is missing. The sample contains some 37,000 clones, 86% of which appear only once. The specimen sequenced was peripheral blood. These receptors were collected from a man aged 50-60 years in a cohort sampled during active COVID-19.

The V call is TRBV24-1, the J call TRBJ1-5; 8 nucleotides line up with TRBD1. The germline gives CDR1 KGHDR, CDR2 SFDVKD. CDR3 length: 14 residues. The junction had 2 bases not matched to a gene; V was cut back by 7 bases and J by 1 base. CDR3 protein: CATSRGPSNQPQHF. The CDR3 DNA follows: TGTGCCACCAGCAGGGGGCCGAGCAATCAGCCCCAGCATTTT.

This chain uses TRBV7-2 with TRBJ2-1; the match to TRBD2 covers 11 bases. Germline loops: CDR1 SGHTA, CDR2 FQGNSA. The CDR3 totals 18 residues. Germline trimming cut 8 bases from V and 2 bases from J; bases unmatched to any gene: 14. CDR3 amino acids: CASGVTSGNIRAYNEQFF. CDR3 DNA sequence: TGTGCCAGCGGGGTGACTAGCGGGAACATCCGGGCCTACAATGAGCAGTTCTTC.

About this clone: Different DNA sequences within this sample yield the same CDR3. The chain uses TRBV12-5 and TRBJ2-7; TRBD2 matches at 9 bases. The CDR3 contains 19 residues. The germline CDR1 and CDR2 sequences are LGHNT and FRNRAP. The CDR3 here is CASGLVRLAGEGELSEQYV. Written as DNA, the CDR3 is TGTGCTAGTGGTTTGGTAAGATTAGCGGGAGAAGGGGAGCTGAGCGAGCAGTATGTC.

This clone turned up a few times. The V gene is TRBV11-2, the J gene TRBJ2-7, with 7 bases identical to TRBD2. Germline CDR1 reads SGHAT; CDR2 reads FQNNGV. The CDR3 is 13 amino acids. Germline trimming cut 5 bases from V and 6 bases from J; bases unmatched to any gene: 7. CDR3: CASSLRLAGEQYV. CDR3 sequence (DNA): TGTGCCAGCAGCCTCAGACTAGCCGGCGAGCAGTACGTC.

This sequence joins TRBV5-5 and TRBJ1-1; 7 nucleotides match TRBD1. V shed 4 bases and J 6 bases; nucleotides not matched to a gene: 9. The CDR3 runs to 14 residues. CDR1 SGHKS and CDR2 YYEKEE come from the germline V gene (reference sequence). The CDR3 bases are TGTGCCAGCAGCCTCCCGACAGGGAAATCTGAAGCTTTCTTT. Protein: CASSLPTGKSEAFF.

The rearrangement links TRBV5-1 to TRBJ1-2, with 8 bases matching TRBD1. The CDR3 extends over 15 amino acids. After removal of 3 bases from V and 0 bases from J, the junction contained 4 bases not matched to a gene. Germline-derived CDR1 and CDR2 are SGHRS and YFSETQ. The CDR3 here is CASSWGTGANYGYTF. The CDR3 nucleotides are TGCGCCAGCAGCTGGGGGACAGGCGCTAACTATGGCTACACCTTC.

This clone was seen just once. The rearrangement links TRBV6-4 to TRBJ2-2; 8 nucleotides match TRBD1. CDR1 is MRHNA and CDR2 is SNTAGT in the germline V gene. V trimming: 3 bases; J trimming: 9 bases; junction bases outside the gene matches: 6. CDR3 size: 14 residues. The CDR3 sequence: CASSEGRGHRELFF. The CDR3 nucleotides read TGTGCCAGCAGTGAAGGCAGGGGGCACAGGGAGCTGTTTTTT.

This chain uses TRBV10-3 with TRBJ2-7, with D possibly being TRBD2 (5 bases). V dropped 7 bases and J dropped 0 bases, with 10 bases sitting between them. Germline V CDR1 and CDR2: ENHRY, SYGVKD. The CDR3 is 13 residues long. The CDR3 sequence: CAINSGNSYEQYF. CDR3 in DNA: TGTGCCATCAATTCCGGGAACTCCTACGAGCAGTACTTC.

This sequence joins TRBV19 and TRBJ2-5, with D possibly being TRBD1 (8 bases). The germline V gene encodes CDR1 LNHDA and CDR2 SQIVND (reference sequence). V was shortened by 7 bases and J by 0 bases, with 18 bases between the two germline ends. The CDR3 length is 16 residues. The DNA of the CDR3 is TGTGCCAGTACCCACAGGGGGGGATCCTACCAAGAGACCCAGTACTTC. Translation gives CASTHRGGSYQETQYF.

The chain employs TRBV2 and TRBJ1-5; possible D gene TRBD1, 6 bases. Germline-derived CDR1 and CDR2 are SNHLY and FYNNEI. The V gene lost 10 bases and the J gene lost 0 bases, with 16 bases spanning the gap. CDR3 length: 15 residues. Here the CDR3 reads CATSTGPYSNQPQHF. In DNA, the CDR3 is TGTGCCACCTCAACAGGGCCTTATAGCAATCAGCCCCAGCATTTT.

CDR3 in DNA: TGTGCCAGCCTCGTCCCAATTCGGTACGAGCAGTACGTC. Translating it yields CASLVPIRYEQYV. The V and J genes are TRBV27 and TRBJ2-7, with D uncertain. The V end lost 8 bases, the J end lost 4 bases, and 15 bases lay between the germline ends. CDR3 length: 13 amino acids. The V gene's germline CDR1 is MNHEY and CDR2 SMNVEV (reference sequence).

V is TRBV7-2 and J is TRBJ1-6; 9 bases match TRBD1. There are 16 residues in the CDR3. Trimming took 3 bases from V and 4 from J; bases not matched to a gene: 4. CDR1 and CDR2 (germline): SGHTA, FQGNSA. The CDR3 loop is CASSLPGQGYNSPLHF. The CDR3 region has the DNA TGTGCCAGCAGCTTGCCGGGACAGGGTTATAATTCACCCCTCCACTTT.

The chain links TRBV2 to TRBJ2-7, with no clear D. Trimming took off 2 bases at V and 1 base at J, with 6 bases between the two ends. This CDR3 comprises 13 residues. Germline V gene sequence: CDR1 SNHLY, CDR2 FYNNEI. The CDR3: CASSEIGSYEQYF. CDR3 DNA sequence: TGTGCCAGCAGTGAAATCGGTTCCTACGAGCAGTACTTC.

V and J are TRBV7-6 and TRBJ1-1, with 7 bases identical to TRBD1. There are 14 residues in the CDR3. Germline V gene lookup returns CDR1 SGHVS and CDR2 FNYEAQ. V lost 10 bases to trimming and J lost 1 base; unmatched junction nucleotides: 9. The CDR3 region is CATSKTGSNTEAFF. The DNA for the CDR3 is TGTGCCACCTCCAAGACAGGGTCGAACACTGAAGCTTTCTTT.

The rearrangement joins TRBV7-8 to TRBJ2-3, with 8 bases identical to TRBD2. J gave up 1 base and V 5 bases, and 8 bases lay outside the gene matches. CDR1 and CDR2 (germline): SGHVS, FQNEAQ. This CDR3 comprises 16 residues. CDR3 region: CASSRGARGGTDTQYF. In DNA form, the CDR3 reads TGTGCCAGCAGCCGTGGGGCGCGGGGGGGCACAGATACGCAGTATTTT.

The rearrangement uses TRBV6-6 and TRBJ1-4; D might be TRBD1 (6 bases). The V end lost 6 bases, the J end lost 7 bases, and 18 bases lay between the germline ends. Germline V gene data show CDR1 as MNHNY and CDR2 as SVGAGI (reference sequence). The CDR3 consists of 15 residues. CDR3 amino acids: CASRPSGGAGEKLFF. For the CDR3, the DNA is TGTGCCAGCAGACCTTCCGGGGGGGCTGGTGAAAAACTGTTTTTT.

Notes on this clone: At one end, the junction sequence differs from germline, possibly due to a read error. The same CDR3 can be traced to other DNA sequences in this sample. CDR3: CASSLAGTNTGELFF. The CDR3 DNA sequence: TGTGCCAGCAGTCTAGCGGGTACGAATACCGGGGAGCTGTTTTTT. V usage is TRBV6-5 and J usage is TRBJ2-2; the match to TRBD2 covers 8 bases. CDR3 length: 15 residues. Germline V CDR1 and CDR2: MNHEY, SVGAGI.

In this sample, this clone turned up a few times. The chain joins TRBV4-3 to TRBJ1-2; 7 positions agree with TRBD1. Germline CDR1 LGHNA, CDR2 YSLEER. This CDR3 region has 15 residues. J was trimmed by 2 bases and V by 3 bases; bases with no gene match: 6. The DNA for the CDR3 is TGCGCCAGCAGCCATTTGACAGGGTCAAACTATGGCTACACCTTC. This encodes CASSHLTGSNYGYTF.

The V call is TRBV11-3, the J call TRBJ2-3, with 7 bases aligning to TRBD2. The CDR3 is made up of 14 amino acids. Germline V gene sequence: CDR1 SGHNT, CDR2 YENEEA. Germline trimming cut 3 bases from V and 4 bases from J; bases unmatched to any gene: 4. The CDR3 reads CASSFGLEPDTQYF. Here the CDR3 DNA reads TGTGCCAGCAGCTTCGGACTAGAACCAGATACGCAGTATTTT.

On this clone: The sample carries other DNA sequences with the same CDR3. The V call is TRBV27, the J call TRBJ1-1, with a weak D call TRBD1 (6 bases). The germline CDR1 and CDR2 sequences are MNHEY and SMNVEV (reference sequence). Trimming pared 5 bases from V and 1 base from J, leaving 8 bases between. This CDR3 contains 13 residues. CDR3 nucleotides: TGTGCCAGCAGTCTACAGGGGAACACTGAAGCTTTCTTT. Its protein product is CASSLQGNTEAFF.

The chain uses TRBV9 and TRBJ2-6; unclear D gene. The length of the CDR3 is 16 residues. V shed 4 bases and J shed 2 bases, with 13 bases lying between them. Germline assignment: CDR1 SGDLS and CDR2 YYNGEE. The CDR3 sequence is CASSPQASPGANVLTF. DNA for the CDR3: TGTGCCAGCAGCCCCCAGGCCTCCCCTGGGGCCAACGTCCTGACTTTC.

The rearrangement links TRBV6-5 to TRBJ2-7; D perhaps matches TRBD1 (5 bases). This CDR3 is built from 14 residues. CDR1 and CDR2 (germline): MNHEY, SVGAGI. Trimming cost V 6 bases and J 11 bases, with 23 bases left between them. This chain's CDR3 is CASRPKPETAVKYF. Here the CDR3 DNA reads TGTGCCAGCAGACCAAAACCAGAGACAGCTGTCAAGTACTTC.

CDR3 sequence reads: CASSLRGDEQYF. The CDR3 nucleotides are TGTGCCAGCAGCCTCCGGGGAGACGAGCAGTACTTC. The chain links TRBV13 to TRBJ2-7, with D perhaps TRBD2 (5 bases). Trimming removed 5 bases from V and 5 bases from J, with 10 bases in between. CDR1 and CDR2 (germline): PRHDT, FYEKMQ (reference sequence). The CDR3 is 12 amino acids.

The chain recombines TRBV7-6 with TRBJ1-3; D remains ambiguous. Looked up from germline, CDR1 is SGHVS and CDR2 is FNYEAQ. The CDR3 length is 17 residues. Trimming cost V 5 bases and J 1 base, with 18 bases left between them. CDR3 in amino acids: CASSPRSGSGSGNTIYF. As DNA, the CDR3 is TGTGCCAGCAGCCCCCGGTCGGGATCAGGATCTGGAAACACCATATATTTT.

The chain combines TRBV7-2 with TRBJ1-5; unclear D gene. Germline loops: CDR1 SGHTA, CDR2 FQGNSA. The CDR3 consists of 13 residues. Trimming removed 9 bases from V and 2 bases from J, with 11 bases in between. The CDR3 DNA follows: TGTGCCAGTCGCGGGCAGGGCAATCAGCCCCAGCATTTT. Translation: CASRGQGNQPQHF.

This chain joins TRBV13 and TRBJ1-5; the D is unclear. This CDR3 region has 14 residues. V dropped 0 bases and J dropped 2 bases, with 5 bases sitting between them. From germline, CDR1 is PRHDT and CDR2 FYEKMQ (reference sequence). The CDR3 nucleotides are TGTGCCAGCAGCTTAGGGGGCGGCAATCAGCCCCAGCATTTT. This encodes CASSLGGGNQPQHF. Full variable domain (missing parts from reference TRBV13 and TRBJ1-5): AAGVIQSPRHLIKEKRETATLKCYPIPRHDTVYWYQQGPGQDPQFLISFYEKMQSDKGSIPDRFSAQQFSDYHSELNMSSLELGDSALYFCASSLGGGNQPQHFGDGTRLSIL.

The CDR3 region has the DNA TGTGCCAGCAGCTTATTCGGGGAAGGCGCAGAGACCCAGTACTTC. This gives the protein CASSLFGEGAETQYF. V is TRBV7-8 and J is TRBJ2-5; TRBD2 might be the D (5 bases). CDR3 length: 15 residues. Germline CDR1 SGHVS, CDR2 FQNEAQ. Trimming pared 2 bases from V and 4 bases from J, leaving 14 bases between. The variable domain in full, with the rest retrieved from reference TRBV7-8 and TRBJ2-5, is GAGVSQSPRYKVAKRGQDVALRCDPISGHVSLFWYQQALGQGPEFLTYFQNEAQLDKSGLPSDRFFAERPEGSVSTLKIQRTQQEDSAVYLCASSLFGEGAETQYFGPGTRLLVL.

This clone was counted between two and nine times. The same CDR3 arises from other DNA sequences in this sample as well. This chain connects TRBV29-1 to TRBJ1-5; the match to TRBD1 covers 10 bases. The CDR3 is made up of 13 amino acids. Germline-derived CDR1 and CDR2 are SQVTM and ANQGSEA. The J segment lost 6 bases and the V segment lost 6 bases, leaving 5 bases of the junction unmatched. In DNA form, the CDR3 reads TGCAGCGTCCGACAGGGGGCCGGTCAGCCCCAGCATTTT. Its protein is CSVRQGAGQPQHF.